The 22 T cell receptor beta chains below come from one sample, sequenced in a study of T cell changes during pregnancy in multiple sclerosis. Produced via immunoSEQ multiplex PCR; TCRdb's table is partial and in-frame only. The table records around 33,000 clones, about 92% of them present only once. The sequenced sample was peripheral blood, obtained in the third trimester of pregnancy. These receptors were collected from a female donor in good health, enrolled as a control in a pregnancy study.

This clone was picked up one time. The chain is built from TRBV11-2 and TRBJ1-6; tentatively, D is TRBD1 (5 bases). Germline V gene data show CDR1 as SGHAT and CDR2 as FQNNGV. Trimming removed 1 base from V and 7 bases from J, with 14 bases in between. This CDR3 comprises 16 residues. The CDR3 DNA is TGTGCCAGCAGCTTAGCGGGTGTGGGGGGGAATTCACCCCTCCACTTT. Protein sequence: CASSLAGVGGNSPLHF.

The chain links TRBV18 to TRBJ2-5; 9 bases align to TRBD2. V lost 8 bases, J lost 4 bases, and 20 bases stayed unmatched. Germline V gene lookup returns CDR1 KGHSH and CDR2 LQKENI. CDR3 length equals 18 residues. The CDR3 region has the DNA TGTGCCAGCGCGCGAAGAAGTAGCGGGAGTTCCCCTTCAGAGACCCAGTACTTC. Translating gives CASARRSSGSSPSETQYF. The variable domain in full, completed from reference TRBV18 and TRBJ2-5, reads NAGVMQNPRHLVRRRGQEARLRCSPMKGHSHVYWYRQLPEEGLKFMVYLQKENIIDESGMPKERFSAEFPKEGPSILRIQQVVRGDSAAYFCASARRSSGSSPSETQYFGPGTRLLVL.

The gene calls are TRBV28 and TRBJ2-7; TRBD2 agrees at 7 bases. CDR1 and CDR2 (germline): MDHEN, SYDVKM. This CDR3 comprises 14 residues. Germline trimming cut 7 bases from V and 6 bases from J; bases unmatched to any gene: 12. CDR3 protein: CASKGAGALSEQYF. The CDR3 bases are TGTGCCAGCAAAGGGGCGGGAGCCCTCTCCGAGCAGTACTTC.

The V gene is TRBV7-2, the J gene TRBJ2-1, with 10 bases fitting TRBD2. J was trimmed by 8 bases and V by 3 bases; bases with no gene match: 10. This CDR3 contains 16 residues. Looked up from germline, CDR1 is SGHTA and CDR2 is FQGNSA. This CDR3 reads CASSFGVRLAGDEQFF. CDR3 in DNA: TGTGCCAGCAGCTTCGGTGTTCGACTAGCGGGCGATGAGCAGTTCTTC.

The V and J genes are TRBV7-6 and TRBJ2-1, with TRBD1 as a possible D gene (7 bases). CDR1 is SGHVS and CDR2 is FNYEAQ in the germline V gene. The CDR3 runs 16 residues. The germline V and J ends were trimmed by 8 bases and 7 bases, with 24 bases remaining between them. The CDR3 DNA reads TGTGCCAGCTTCTTGTGGAGGGGGCGCAGGGGGAATGAGCAGTTCTTC. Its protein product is CASFLWRGRRGNEQFF.

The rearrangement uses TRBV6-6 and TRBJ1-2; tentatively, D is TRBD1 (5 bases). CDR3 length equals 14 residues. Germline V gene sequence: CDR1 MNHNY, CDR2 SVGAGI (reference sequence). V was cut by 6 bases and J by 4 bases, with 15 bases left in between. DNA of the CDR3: TGTGCCAGCAGCCAGGGTTTTTTCACCTATGGCTACACCTTC. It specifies CASSQGFFTYGYTF.

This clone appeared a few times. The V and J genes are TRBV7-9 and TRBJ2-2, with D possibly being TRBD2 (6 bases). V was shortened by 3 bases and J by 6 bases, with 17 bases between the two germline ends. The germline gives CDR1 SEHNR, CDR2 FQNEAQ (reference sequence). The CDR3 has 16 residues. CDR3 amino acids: CASSLGRESRPGELFF. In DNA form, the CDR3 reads TGTGCCAGCAGCTTGGGTCGGGAGTCTAGGCCCGGGGAGCTGTTTTTT.

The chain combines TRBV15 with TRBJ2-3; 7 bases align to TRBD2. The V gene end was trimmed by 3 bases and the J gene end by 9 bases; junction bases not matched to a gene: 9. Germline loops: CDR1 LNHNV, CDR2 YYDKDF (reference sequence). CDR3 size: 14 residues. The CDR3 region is CATSSPPAGVTQYF. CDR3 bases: TGTGCCACCAGCAGTCCTCCGGCGGGAGTCACGCAGTATTTT.

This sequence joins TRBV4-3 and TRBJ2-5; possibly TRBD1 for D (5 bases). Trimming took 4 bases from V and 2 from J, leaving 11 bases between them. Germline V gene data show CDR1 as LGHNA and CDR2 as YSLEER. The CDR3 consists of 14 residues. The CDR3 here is CASSPSRVQETQYF. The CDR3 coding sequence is TGCGCCAGCAGCCCCTCCAGGGTACAAGAGACCCAGTACTTC.

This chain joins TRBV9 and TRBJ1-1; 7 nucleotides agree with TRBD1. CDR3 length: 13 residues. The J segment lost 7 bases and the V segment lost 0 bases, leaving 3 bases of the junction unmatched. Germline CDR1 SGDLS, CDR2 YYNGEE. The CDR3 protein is CASSVGTGSEAFF. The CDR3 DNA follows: TGTGCCAGCAGCGTAGGGACAGGCAGTGAAGCTTTCTTT. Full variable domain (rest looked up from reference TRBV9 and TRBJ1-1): DSGVTQTPKHLITATGQRVTLRCSPRSGDLSVYWYQQSLDQGLQFLIQYYNGEERAKGNILERFSAQQFPDLHSELNLSSLELGDSALYFCASSVGTGSEAFFGQGTRLTVV.

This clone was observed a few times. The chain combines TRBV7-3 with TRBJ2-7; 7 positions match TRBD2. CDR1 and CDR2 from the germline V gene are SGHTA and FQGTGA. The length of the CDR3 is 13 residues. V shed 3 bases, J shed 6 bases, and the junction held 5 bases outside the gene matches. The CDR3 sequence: CASSFSGEGEQYF. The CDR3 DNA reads TGTGCCAGCAGCTTCTCGGGGGAGGGCGAGCAGTACTTC.

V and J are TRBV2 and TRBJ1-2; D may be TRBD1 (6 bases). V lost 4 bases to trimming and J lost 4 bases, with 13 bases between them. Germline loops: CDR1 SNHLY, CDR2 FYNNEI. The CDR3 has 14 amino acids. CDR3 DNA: TGTGCCAGCAGTGCGGGTAGGGGGGGCTATGGCTACACCTTC. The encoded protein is CASSAGRGGYGYTF.

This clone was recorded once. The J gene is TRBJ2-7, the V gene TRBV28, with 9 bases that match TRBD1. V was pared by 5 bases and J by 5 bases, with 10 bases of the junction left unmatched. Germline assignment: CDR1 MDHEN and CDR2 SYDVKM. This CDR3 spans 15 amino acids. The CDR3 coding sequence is TGTGCCAGCAGTGGTCCGGGACAGGGTATCAACGAGCAGTACTTC. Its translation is CASSGPGQGINEQYF. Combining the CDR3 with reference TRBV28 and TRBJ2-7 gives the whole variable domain DVKVTQSSRYLVKRTGEKVFLECVQDMDHENMFWYRQDPGLGLRLIYFSYDVKMKEKGDIPEGYSVSREKKERFSLILESASTNQTSMYLCASSGPGQGINEQYFGPGTRLTVT.

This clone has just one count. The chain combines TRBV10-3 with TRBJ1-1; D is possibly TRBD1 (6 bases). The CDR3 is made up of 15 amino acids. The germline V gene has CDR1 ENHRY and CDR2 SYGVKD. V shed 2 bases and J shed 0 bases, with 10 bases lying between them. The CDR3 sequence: CAISEPGHMNTEAFF. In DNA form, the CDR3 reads TGTGCCATCAGTGAGCCGGGACACATGAACACTGAAGCTTTCTTT.

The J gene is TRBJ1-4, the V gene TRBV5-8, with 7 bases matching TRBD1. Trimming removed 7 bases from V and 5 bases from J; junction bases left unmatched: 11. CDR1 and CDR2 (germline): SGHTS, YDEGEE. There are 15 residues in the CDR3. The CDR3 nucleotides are TGTGCCAGCTACTCCGAGGGGGCGCCGAATGAAAAACTGTTTTTT. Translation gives CASYSEGAPNEKLFF. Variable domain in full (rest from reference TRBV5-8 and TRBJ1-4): EAGVTQSPTHLIKTRGQQATLRCSPISGHTSVYWYQQALGLGLQFLLWYDEGEERNRGNFPPRFSGRQFPNYSSELNVNALELEDSALYLCASYSEGAPNEKLFFGSGTQLSVL.

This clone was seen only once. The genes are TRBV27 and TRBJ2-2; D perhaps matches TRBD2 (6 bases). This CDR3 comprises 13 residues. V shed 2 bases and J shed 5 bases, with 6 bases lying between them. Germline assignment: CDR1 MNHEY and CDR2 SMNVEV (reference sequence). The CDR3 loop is CASSLGGTGELFF. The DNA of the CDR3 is TGTGCCAGCAGTTTAGGGGGGACCGGGGAGCTGTTTTTT.

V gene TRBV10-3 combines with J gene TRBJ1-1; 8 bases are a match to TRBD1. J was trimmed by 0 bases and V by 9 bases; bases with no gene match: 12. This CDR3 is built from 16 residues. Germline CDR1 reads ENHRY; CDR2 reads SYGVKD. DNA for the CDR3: TGTGCCATAGCTACCGGACAGGGACTTATGAACACTGAAGCTTTCTTT. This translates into CAIATGQGLMNTEAFF.

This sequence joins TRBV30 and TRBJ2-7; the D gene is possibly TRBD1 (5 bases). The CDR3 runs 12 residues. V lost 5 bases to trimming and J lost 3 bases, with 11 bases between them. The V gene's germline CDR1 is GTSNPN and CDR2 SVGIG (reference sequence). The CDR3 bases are TGTGCCTGGGGTCTAGGGGTCTACGAGCAGTACTTC. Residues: CAWGLGVYEQYF.

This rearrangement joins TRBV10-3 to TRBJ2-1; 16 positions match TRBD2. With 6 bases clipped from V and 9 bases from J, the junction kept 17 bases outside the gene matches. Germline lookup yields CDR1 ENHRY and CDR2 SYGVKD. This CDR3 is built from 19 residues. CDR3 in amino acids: CAIRNVGLAGGDLVPEQFF. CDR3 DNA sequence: TGTGCCATCAGAAACGTGGGACTAGCGGGGGGGGATCTGGTCCCTGAGCAGTTCTTC.

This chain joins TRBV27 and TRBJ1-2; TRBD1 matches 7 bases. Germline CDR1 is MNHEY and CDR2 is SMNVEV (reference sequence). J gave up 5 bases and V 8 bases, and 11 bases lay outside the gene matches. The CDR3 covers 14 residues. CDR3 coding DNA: TGTGCCAGCGGCCCCCGGGACAGTCATTATGGCTACACCTTC. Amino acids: CASGPRDSHYGYTF.

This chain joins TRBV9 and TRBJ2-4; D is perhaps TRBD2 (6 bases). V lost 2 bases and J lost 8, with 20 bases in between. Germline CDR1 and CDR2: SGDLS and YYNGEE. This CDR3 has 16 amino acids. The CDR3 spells CASSVAGTPLGDIQYF. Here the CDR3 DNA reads TGTGCCAGCAGCGTGGCCGGGACTCCCCTTGGAGACATTCAGTACTTC.

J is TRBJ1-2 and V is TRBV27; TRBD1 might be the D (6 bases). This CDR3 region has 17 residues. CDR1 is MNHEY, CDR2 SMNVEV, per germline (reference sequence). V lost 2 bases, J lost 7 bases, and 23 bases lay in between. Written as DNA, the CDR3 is TGTGCCAGCAGTTTAACCCCTCGTAAACAGGGATATGGTGGCTACACCTTC. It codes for CASSLTPRKQGYGGYTF.